A selection of T cell receptor beta chains follows, all from one sample in a study of blood T cell repertoires in COVID-19. The repertoire was sequenced with immunoSEQ multiplex PCR; TCRdb's copy has only in-frame clones and lacks some. Found here are about 200,000 clones, roughly four fifths of them singletons; the top ten hold approximately 7.2%. Sequenced: peripheral blood. These receptors originate from a human donor with acute or convalescent COVID-19. The donor label of this sample is uncertain. CDR3s include the opening cysteine and the closing phenylalanine or tryptophan. The D gene is left open where the match is weak.

TRBJ1-3,NA,TRBV6-5,CASSYLAGNTIYF,TGTGCCAGCAGTTACCTAGCGGGGAACACCATATATTTT
TRBJ2-1,TRBD2,TRBV4-1,CASSQEGTSGRRNNEQFF,TGCGCCAGCAGCCAAGAAGGGACTAGCGGGAGGCGGAACAATGAGCAGTTCTTC
TRBJ2-2,NA,TRBV19,CASTPTVGGELFF,TGTGCCAGTACCCCGACTGTCGGGGGGGAGCTGTTTTTT
TRBJ1-6,NA,TRBV7-2,CASSPPGNVNSPLHF,TGTGCCAGCAGCCCCCCCGGGAACGTTAATTCACCCCTCCACTTT
TRBJ1-2,NA,TRBV28,CASSLSEYGYTF,TGTGCCAGCAGTTTATCTGAGTATGGCTACACCTTC
TRBJ2-7,TRBD2,TRBV6-5,CASSSVGGPYEQYF,TGTGCCAGCAGTTCTGTGGGAGGGCCTTACGAGCAGTACTTC
TRBJ1-6,NA,TRBV4-1,CASSQGRSYSPLHF,TGCGCCAGCAGCCAAGGTCGGTCGTATTCACCCCTCCACTTT
TRBJ1-5,NA,TRBV28,CASSLLGAGQPQHF,TGTGCCAGCAGTTTACTGGGGGCAGGGCAGCCCCAGCATTTT
TRBJ2-3,NA,TRBV29-1,CSVYTGGDTQYF,TGCAGCGTCTACACGGGTGGTGATACGCAGTATTTT
TRBJ1-2,NA,TRBV11-2,CASSPSSGGNYGYTF,TGTGCCAGCAGCCCCAGTTCCGGGGGTAACTATGGCTACACCTTC
TRBJ2-2,TRBD1,TRBV4-1,CASSFTTGTGGATGELFF,TGCGCCAGCAGCTTCACTACCGGGACAGGGGGCGCAACCGGGGAGCTGTTTTTT
TRBJ2-1,TRBD2,TRBV5-4,CASFSRGSYNEQFF,TGTGCCAGCTTTTCTCGCGGGAGCTACAATGAGCAGTTCTTC
TRBJ2-7,TRBD2,TRBV5-1,CASSLLLAGTYEQYF,TGCGCCAGCAGCTTGTTACTAGCGGGGACCTACGAGCAGTACTTC